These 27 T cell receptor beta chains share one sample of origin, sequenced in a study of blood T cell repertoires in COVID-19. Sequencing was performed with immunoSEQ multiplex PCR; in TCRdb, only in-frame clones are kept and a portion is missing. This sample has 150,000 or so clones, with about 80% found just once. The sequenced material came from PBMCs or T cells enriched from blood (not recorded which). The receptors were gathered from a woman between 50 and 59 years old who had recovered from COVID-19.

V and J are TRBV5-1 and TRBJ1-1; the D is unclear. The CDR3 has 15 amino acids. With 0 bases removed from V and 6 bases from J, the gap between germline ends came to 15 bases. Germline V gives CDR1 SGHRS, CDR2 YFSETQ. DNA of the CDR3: TGCGCCAGCAGCTTGGATACAGCCCCTGGGTCTGAAGCTTTCTTT. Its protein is CASSLDTAPGSEAFF.

Here the CDR3 DNA reads TGTGCCAGCAGTCCCGAGTACAATGAGCAGTTCTTC. It yields the protein CASSPEYNEQFF. The chain carries TRBV12-3 or TRBV12-4 and TRBJ2-1, with D unresolved. V lost 5 bases, J lost 4 bases, and 6 bases lay in between. The CDR3 length is 12 residues.

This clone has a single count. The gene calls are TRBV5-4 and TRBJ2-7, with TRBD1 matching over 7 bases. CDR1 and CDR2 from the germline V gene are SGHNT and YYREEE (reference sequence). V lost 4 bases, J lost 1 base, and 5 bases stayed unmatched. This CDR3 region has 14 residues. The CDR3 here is CASSLRTGSYEQYF. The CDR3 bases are TGTGCCAGCAGCCTACGGACAGGTTCCTACGAGCAGTACTTC.

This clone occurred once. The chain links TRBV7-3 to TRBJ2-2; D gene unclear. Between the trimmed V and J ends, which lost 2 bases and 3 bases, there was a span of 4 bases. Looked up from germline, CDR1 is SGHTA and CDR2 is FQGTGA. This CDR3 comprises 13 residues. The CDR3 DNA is TGTGCCAGCAGCTTATTCTACACCGGGGAGCTGTTTTTT. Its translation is CASSLFYTGELFF.

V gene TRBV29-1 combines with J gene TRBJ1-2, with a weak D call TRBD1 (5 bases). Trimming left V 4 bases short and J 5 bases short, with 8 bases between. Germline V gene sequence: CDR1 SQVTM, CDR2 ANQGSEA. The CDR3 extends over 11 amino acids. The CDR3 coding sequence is TGCAGCGTTGCCGGACAATATGGCTACACCTTC. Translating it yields CSVAGQYGYTF.

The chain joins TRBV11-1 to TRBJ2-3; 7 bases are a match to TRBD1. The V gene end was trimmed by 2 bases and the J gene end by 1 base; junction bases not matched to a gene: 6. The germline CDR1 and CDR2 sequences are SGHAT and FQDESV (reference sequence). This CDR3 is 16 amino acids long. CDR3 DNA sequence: TGTGCCAGCAGCTTATCCCGACAGGGCCGCACAGATACGCAGTATTTT. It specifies CASSLSRQGRTDTQYF.

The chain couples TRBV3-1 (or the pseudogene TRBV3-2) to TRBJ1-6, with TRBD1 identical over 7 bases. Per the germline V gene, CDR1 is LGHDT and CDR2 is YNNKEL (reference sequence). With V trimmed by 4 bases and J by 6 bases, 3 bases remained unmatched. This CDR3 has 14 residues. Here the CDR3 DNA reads TGTGCCAGCAGCCCCGGGACAGTTAATTCACCCCTCCACTTT. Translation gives CASSPGTVNSPLHF.

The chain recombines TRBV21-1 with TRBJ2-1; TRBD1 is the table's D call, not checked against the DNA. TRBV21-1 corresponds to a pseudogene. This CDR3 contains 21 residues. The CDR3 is CASSKTKGAGSAGVIGGEQFF. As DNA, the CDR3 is TGTGCCAGCAGCAAAACAAAGGGGGCAGGGTCGGCCGGGGTTATAGGTGGTGAGCAGTTCTTC.

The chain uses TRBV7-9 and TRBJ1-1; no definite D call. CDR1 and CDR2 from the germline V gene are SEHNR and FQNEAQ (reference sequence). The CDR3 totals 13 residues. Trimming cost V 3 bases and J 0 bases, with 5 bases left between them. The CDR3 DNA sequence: TGTGCCAGCAGCTTGACTCTGAACACTGAAGCTTTCTTT. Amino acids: CASSLTLNTEAFF.

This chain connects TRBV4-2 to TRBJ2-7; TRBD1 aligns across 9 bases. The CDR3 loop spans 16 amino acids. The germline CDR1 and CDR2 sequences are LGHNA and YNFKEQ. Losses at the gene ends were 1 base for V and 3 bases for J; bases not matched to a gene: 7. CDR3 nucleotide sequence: TGTGCCAGCAGCCAAGTGGCGGGACAGGGACTCTACGAGCAGTACTTC. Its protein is CASSQVAGQGLYEQYF.

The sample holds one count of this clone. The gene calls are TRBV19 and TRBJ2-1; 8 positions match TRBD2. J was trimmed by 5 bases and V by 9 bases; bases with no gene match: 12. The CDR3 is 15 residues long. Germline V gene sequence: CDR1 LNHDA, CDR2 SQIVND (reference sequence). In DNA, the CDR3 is TGTGCCAGCCGTTCTACGGGAGGGAGGGACAATGAGCAGTTCTTC. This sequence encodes CASRSTGGRDNEQFF.

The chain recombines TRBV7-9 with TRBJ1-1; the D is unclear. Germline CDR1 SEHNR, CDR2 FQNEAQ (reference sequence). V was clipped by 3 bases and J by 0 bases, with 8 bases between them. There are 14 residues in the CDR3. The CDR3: CASSFKGVNTEAFF. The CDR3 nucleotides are TGTGCCAGCAGCTTCAAGGGAGTGAACACTGAAGCTTTCTTT.

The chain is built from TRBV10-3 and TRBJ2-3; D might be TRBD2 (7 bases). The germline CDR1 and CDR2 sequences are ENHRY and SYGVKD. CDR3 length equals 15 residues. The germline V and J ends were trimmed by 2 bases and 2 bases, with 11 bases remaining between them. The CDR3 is CAISEEGGATDTQYF. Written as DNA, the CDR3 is TGTGCCATCAGTGAGGAGGGGGGGGCCACAGATACGCAGTATTTT.

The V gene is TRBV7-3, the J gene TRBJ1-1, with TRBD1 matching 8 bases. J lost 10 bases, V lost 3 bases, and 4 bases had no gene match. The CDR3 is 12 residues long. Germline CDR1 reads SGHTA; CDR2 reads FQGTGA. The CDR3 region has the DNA TGTGCCAGCAGCTTGACAGGGGAGAGAGCTTTCTTT. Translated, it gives CASSLTGERAFF.

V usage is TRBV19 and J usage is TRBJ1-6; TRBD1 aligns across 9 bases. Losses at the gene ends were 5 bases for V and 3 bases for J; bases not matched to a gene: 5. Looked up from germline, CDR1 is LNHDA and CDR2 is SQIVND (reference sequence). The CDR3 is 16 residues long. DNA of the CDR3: TGTGCCAGTAGTGGGACAGGGATGCGCTATAATTCACCCCTCCACTTT. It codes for CASSGTGMRYNSPLHF.

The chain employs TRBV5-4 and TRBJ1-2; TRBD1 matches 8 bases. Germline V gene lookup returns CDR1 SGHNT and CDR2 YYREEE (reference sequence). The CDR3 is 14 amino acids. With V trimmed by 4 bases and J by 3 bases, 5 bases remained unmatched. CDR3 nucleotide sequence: TGTGCCAGCAGCCCAAAGACAGGGGACTATGGCTACACCTTC. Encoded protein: CASSPKTGDYGYTF.

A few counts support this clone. CDR3 DNA sequence: TGTGCCAGCAGTACAGGGTATTACTATGGCTACACCTTC. It yields the protein CASSTGYYYGYTF. This rearrangement joins TRBV2 to TRBJ1-2; D is perhaps TRBD1 (6 bases). Trimming pared 5 bases from V and 3 bases from J, leaving 10 bases between. In germline, CDR1 is SNHLY, CDR2 FYNNEI. The CDR3 is made up of 13 amino acids.

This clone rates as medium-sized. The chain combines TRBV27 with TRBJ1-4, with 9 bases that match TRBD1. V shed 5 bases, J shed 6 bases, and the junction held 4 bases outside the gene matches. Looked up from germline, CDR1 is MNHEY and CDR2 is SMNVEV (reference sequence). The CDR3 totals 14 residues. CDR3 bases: TGTGCCAGCAGTCTACGGACAGGGGATGAAAAACTGTTTTTT. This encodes CASSLRTGDEKLFF.

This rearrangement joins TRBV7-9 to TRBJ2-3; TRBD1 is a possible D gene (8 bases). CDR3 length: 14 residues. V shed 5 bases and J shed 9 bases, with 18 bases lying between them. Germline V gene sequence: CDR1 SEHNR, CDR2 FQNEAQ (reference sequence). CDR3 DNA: TGTGCCAGCAGCCGGGGACAGGCGGGGGACACGCAGTATTTT. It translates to CASSRGQAGDTQYF.

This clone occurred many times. The CDR3: CASSLGGTSVYNEQFF. CDR3 nucleotides: TGTGCCAGCAGCTTAGGCGGGACTAGCGTTTACAATGAGCAGTTCTTC. V is TRBV11-3 and J is TRBJ2-1; 10 bases are shared with TRBD2. Germline values: CDR1 SGHNT, CDR2 YENEEA. V lost 1 base and J lost 4; bases outside the gene matches: 4. This CDR3 has 16 residues. Using reference TRBV11-3 and TRBJ2-1 for the parts outside the CDR3, the full variable domain is EAGVVQSPRYKIIEKKQPVAFWCNPISGHNTLYWYLQNLGQGPELLIRYENEEAVDDSQLPKDRFSAERLKGVDSTLKIQPAELGDSAVYLCASSLGGTSVYNEQFFGPGTRLTVL.

CDR3 residues: CASSFRRNSGANVLTF. CDR3 in DNA: TGTGCCAGCAGCTTTAGGCGGAACTCTGGGGCCAACGTCCTGACTTTC. The chain carries TRBV7-2 and TRBJ2-6, with unresolved D. Trimming stripped 3 bases from V and 0 bases from J, with 9 bases between. The germline CDR1 and CDR2 sequences are SGHTA and FQGNSA. The CDR3 length is 16 residues.

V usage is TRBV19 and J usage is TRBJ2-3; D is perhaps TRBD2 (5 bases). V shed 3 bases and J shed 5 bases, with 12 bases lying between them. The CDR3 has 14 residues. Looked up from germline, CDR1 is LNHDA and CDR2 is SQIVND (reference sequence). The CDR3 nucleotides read TGTGCCAGTAGTATCCGGGAAACTGGAGATACGCAGTATTTT. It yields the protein CASSIRETGDTQYF. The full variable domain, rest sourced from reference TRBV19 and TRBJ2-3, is DGGITQSPKYLFRKEGQNVTLSCEQNLNHDAMYWYRQDPGQGLRLIYYSQIVNDFQKGDIAEGYSVSREKKESFPLTVTSAQKNPTAFYLCASSIRETGDTQYFGPGTRLTVL.

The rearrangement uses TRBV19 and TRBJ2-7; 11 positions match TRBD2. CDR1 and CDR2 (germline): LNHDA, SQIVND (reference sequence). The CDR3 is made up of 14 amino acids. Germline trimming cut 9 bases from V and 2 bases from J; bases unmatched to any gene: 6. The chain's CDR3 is CASSIAGGPYEQYF. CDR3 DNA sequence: TGTGCCAGCTCCATAGCGGGGGGGCCCTACGAGCAGTACTTC.

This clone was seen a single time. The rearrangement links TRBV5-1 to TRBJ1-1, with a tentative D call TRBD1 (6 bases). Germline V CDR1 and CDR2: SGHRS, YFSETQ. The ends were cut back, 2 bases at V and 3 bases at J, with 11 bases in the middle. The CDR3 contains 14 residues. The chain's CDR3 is CASSFRGLDTEAFF. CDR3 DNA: TGCGCCAGCAGCTTCAGGGGTTTGGACACTGAAGCTTTCTTT.

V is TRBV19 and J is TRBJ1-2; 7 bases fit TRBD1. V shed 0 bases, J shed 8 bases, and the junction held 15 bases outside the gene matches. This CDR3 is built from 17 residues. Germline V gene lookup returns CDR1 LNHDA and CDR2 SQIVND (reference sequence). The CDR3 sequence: CASSIDSSGRGDGGYTF. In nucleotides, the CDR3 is TGTGCCAGTAGTATAGATTCCTCCGGCAGGGGGGATGGAGGCTACACCTTC.

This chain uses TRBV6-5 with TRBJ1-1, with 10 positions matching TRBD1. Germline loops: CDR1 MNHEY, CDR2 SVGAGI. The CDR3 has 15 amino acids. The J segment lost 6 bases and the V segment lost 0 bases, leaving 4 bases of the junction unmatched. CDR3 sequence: CASSYSRQGASEAFF. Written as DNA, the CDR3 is TGTGCCAGCAGTTACTCGCGACAGGGGGCCTCTGAAGCTTTCTTT.

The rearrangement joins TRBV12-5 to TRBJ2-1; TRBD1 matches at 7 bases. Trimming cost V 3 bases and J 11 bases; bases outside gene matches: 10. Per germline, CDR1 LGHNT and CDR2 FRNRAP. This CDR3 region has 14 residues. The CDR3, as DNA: TGTGCTAGTGGTTTTTCGGAGAGGGGGCGCAAGCAGTTCTTC. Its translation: CASGFSERGRKQFF.